The rows below give T cell receptor beta chains drawn from one sample of a study of T cell responses to AZD1222 COVID-19 vaccine. Assay used: immunoSEQ multiplex PCR; TCRdb lists only in-frame clones, some missing. The table includes fewer than 180,000 clones, 90% detected once. Sequenced material: peripheral blood, taken 28 days after the second AZD1222 dose. These receptor sequences come from an adult who received the AZD1222 COVID-19 vaccine. CDR3s include the opening cysteine and the closing phenylalanine or tryptophan. The D gene is left open where the match is weak.

-,TRBJ2-6,TRBV3-1/TRBV3-2,CASSQRGAGGANVLTF
TRBD2,TRBJ2-1,TRBV27,CASSLIGNSGRRANEQFF
-,TRBJ1-6,TRBV19,CASSMAEAYNSPLHF
TRBD1,TRBJ1-1,TRBV29-1,CSVGQGNTEAFF
TRBD1,TRBJ1-4,TRBV10-3,CAISVTQGKNEKLFF
-,TRBJ1-4,TRBV27,CASSFFHDEKLFF
-,TRBJ1-6,TRBV2,CASSGGNNSPLHF
TRBD2,TRBJ2-3,TRBV7-9,CASSAGTSGSTDTQYF
-,TRBJ1-5,TRBV12-3/TRBV12-4,CASMRWGNQPQHF
-,TRBJ2-1,TRBV19,CASSIDRTAYNEQFF
TRBD1,TRBJ2-1,TRBV5-1,CASRLSTGGREQFF
TRBD1,TRBJ1-2,TRBV2,CASSFGTGGFGYTF
-,TRBJ2-3,TRBV15,CATSNPQRGGVTDTQYF
TRBD1,TRBJ1-2,TRBV6-1,CASSEQTGRTYYGYTF
TRBD1,TRBJ1-2,TRBV9,CASSPLSGQGRGYTF
TRBD1,TRBJ1-1,TRBV3-1/TRBV3-2,CASSHFRQGRTEAFF
TRBD2,TRBJ2-3,TRBV27,CASSPRTSGRTDTQYF
TRBD1,TRBJ2-5,TRBV10-3,CAISPSQDRETQYF
-,TRBJ1-6,TRBV7-2,CASSTVRSPLHF
TRBD1,TRBJ1-1,TRBV27,CASSLRLNKGQGFLNVYTEAFF
-,TRBJ2-5,TRBV2,CASRPVTEKTQYF
-,TRBJ2-5,TRBV18,CASSPLGTGREETQYF
TRBD1,TRBJ2-7,TRBV23-1,CAKRDRGRGEQYF
TRBD1,TRBJ1-2,TRBV5-4,CASSPIDRDYGYTF
TRBD1,TRBJ1-1,TRBV7-9,CASSQGQALNTEAFF
TRBD2,TRBJ2-1,TRBV5-4,CASSLNSGSENEQFF
-,TRBJ2-7,TRBV20-1,CSASKEHHEQYF
TRBD2,TRBJ2-3,TRBV7-9,CASSWTSGTYTQYF
-,TRBJ2-5,TRBV12-3/TRBV12-4,CASTGRGGETQYF
-,TRBJ1-1,TRBV5-1,CASSYGLGVNGNTEAFF
TRBD2,TRBJ2-1,TRBV10-3,CAISGTSGRAGNEQFF
-,TRBJ2-1,TRBV5-5,CASSLLPQGRNNEQFF
-,TRBJ1-3,TRBV6-5,CASSSMGAGNTIYF
-,TRBJ1-1,TRBV7-2,CASSFQIMNTEAFF
TRBD2,TRBJ2-1,TRBV28,CASSLPAGGYNEQFF